This T cell receptor (beta chain) originates from a study of regulatory T cells in long-lasting Graves disease. Time point given: newly diagnosed GD, antithyroid drugs for less than 3 months. Scientists built the TCR library using RNA that was extracted from PBMCs. The CDR3 is made up of 13 amino acids. CDR1 and CDR2 (germline): ENHRY, SYGVKD. V was pared by 8 bases and J by 6 bases, with 9 bases of the junction left unmatched. Building of the TCR beta libraries involved iRepertoire HTBI primers and Arm-PCR of CDR3 regions. TCRdb redid the calling of the multiplex PCR reads with MiXCR, one entry per CDR3 protein. Here the sample spans roughly 400,000 distinct CDR3 sequences, about 17% being singletons. The data also belong to a second study, concerning T cells in Graves' hyperthyroidism and ophthalmopathy.

This chain links TRBV10-3 with TRBJ2-7, with 8 bases identical to TRBD2. Here the sequenced sample was peripheral blood mononuclear cells (PBMCs), taken at new diagnosis, from a patient treated with antithyroid drugs. The TCR originated in a woman aged 18-29 years with Graves disease. DNA for the CDR3: TGTGCCATCTCCCAGCGGGAGTTGCCCGAGCAGTACTTC. This codes for CAISQRELPEQYF.